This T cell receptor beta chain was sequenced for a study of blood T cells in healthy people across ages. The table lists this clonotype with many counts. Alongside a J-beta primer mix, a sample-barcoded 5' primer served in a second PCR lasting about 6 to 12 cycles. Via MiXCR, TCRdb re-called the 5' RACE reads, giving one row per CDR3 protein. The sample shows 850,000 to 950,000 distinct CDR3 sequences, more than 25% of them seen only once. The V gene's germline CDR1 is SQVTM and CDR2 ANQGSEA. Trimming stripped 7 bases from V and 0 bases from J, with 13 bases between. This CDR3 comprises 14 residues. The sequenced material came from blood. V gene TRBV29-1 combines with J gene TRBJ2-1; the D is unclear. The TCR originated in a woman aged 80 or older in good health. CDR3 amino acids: CSAPSRLSYNEQFF. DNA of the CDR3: TGCAGCGCTCCGAGCCGGCTCTCCTACAATGAGCAGTTCTTC.